The T cell receptor (beta chain) under discussion was sequenced for a study of CD8 T cells in Susac syndrome. CDR3 length equals 16 residues. The ends were cut back, 4 bases at V and 7 bases at J, with 21 bases in the middle. The germline V gene encodes CDR1 SGDLS and CDR2 YYNGEE. From blood CD8+ and CD4+ T cells, TCR beta sequences were generated. Random hexamers primed reverse transcription of about 0.45 to 1 ug RNA. Amplification of TCR beta CDR3 by immunoSEQ multiplex PCR spanned 54 Vbeta and 13 Jbeta. Via MiXCR, TCRdb re-called the immunoSEQ multiplex PCR reads, giving one row per CDR3 protein. Of under 200,000 distinct CDR3 sequences in the sample, roughly 95% were seen once.

The chain carries TRBV9 and TRBJ2-1, with a weak D call TRBD2 (6 bases). This receptor was obtained from a human donor with Susac syndrome. The specimen sequenced was CD4+ T cells from PBMCs. CDR3 sequence (DNA): TGTGCCAGCAGCCCACCGCCGGGGCAGGGAGGTAATGAGCAGTTCTTC. Residues: CASSPPPGQGGNEQFF.